This entry lists 20 T cell receptor beta chains sequenced from one sample in a study of blood T cell repertoires in COVID-19. Measured with immunoSEQ multiplex PCR; TCRdb has only the in-frame clones, and not every one. The sample has a few hundred thousand clones; 90% are singletons. Sequencing used PBMCs or T cells enriched from blood (not recorded which). These receptors were taken from a woman aged 18-29 years with acute COVID-19.

The chain uses TRBV19 and TRBJ2-2, with 8 bases lining up with TRBD1. This CDR3 has 15 residues. CDR1 is LNHDA and CDR2 is SQIVND in the germline V gene (reference sequence). V lost 5 bases to trimming and J lost 6 bases; unmatched junction nucleotides: 8. In DNA form, the CDR3 reads TGTGCCAGTAGTTCCCGGGACAGGAGACCCGGGGAGCTGTTTTTT. Its translation: CASSSRDRRPGELFF.

This clone showed up just once. This rearrangement joins TRBV5-5 to TRBJ2-7; 9 bases line up with TRBD1. J was trimmed by 3 bases and V by 4 bases; bases with no gene match: 5. Per the germline V gene, CDR1 is SGHKS and CDR2 is YYEKEE (reference sequence). This CDR3 has 14 residues. The CDR3 loop reads CASSPTGQGYEQYF. The DNA of the CDR3 is TGTGCCAGCAGCCCAACGGGACAGGGCTACGAGCAGTACTTC.

The chain employs TRBV6-5 and TRBJ1-1; D gene uncertain. V was clipped by 0 bases and J by 8 bases, with 10 bases between them. The germline gives CDR1 MNHEY, CDR2 SVGAGI. The CDR3 sequence is 13 residues long. The CDR3 sequence is CASSYSGSPEAFF. The CDR3 region has the DNA TGTGCCAGCAGTTACTCGGGGAGTCCCGAAGCTTTCTTT.

The chain joins TRBV2 to TRBJ2-3; TRBD2 matches 8 bases. J was trimmed by 3 bases and V by 6 bases; bases with no gene match: 14. CDR1 is SNHLY, CDR2 FYNNEI, per germline. This CDR3 spans 17 amino acids. CDR3 region: CASRHGRVGYGTDTQYF. As DNA, the CDR3 is TGTGCCAGCAGGCACGGGAGGGTGGGGTATGGAACAGATACGCAGTATTTT.

The chain uses TRBV6-5 and TRBJ2-7; 9 positions match TRBD1. The CDR3 consists of 15 residues. CDR1 and CDR2 from the germline V gene are MNHEY and SVGAGI. V lost 3 bases, J lost 4 bases, and 7 bases stayed unmatched. Written as DNA, the CDR3 is TGTGCCAGCAGTTATTTACCGGGACAGGGATACGAGCAGTACTTC. Its translation is CASSYLPGQGYEQYF.

The rearrangement uses TRBV7-9 and TRBJ1-1; 8 positions agree with TRBD1. Looked up from germline, CDR1 is SEHNR and CDR2 is FQNEAQ (reference sequence). The V gene end was trimmed by 6 bases and the J gene end by 0 bases; junction bases not matched to a gene: 6. This CDR3 is built from 15 residues. The CDR3 DNA is TGTGCCAGCAGTCAACCGGGACAGGTGAACACTGAAGCTTTCTTT. Residues: CASSQPGQVNTEAFF.

The genes are TRBV5-1 and TRBJ1-4; TRBD1 agrees at 8 bases. The junction had 7 bases not matched to a gene; V was cut back by 3 bases and J by 6 bases. The CDR3 contains 15 residues. Germline loops: CDR1 SGHRS, CDR2 YFSETQ. CDR3 DNA: TGCGCCAGCAGCTCTCACAGGGGGGGAGATGAAAAACTGTTTTTT. Translated, it gives CASSSHRGGDEKLFF.

J is TRBJ2-7 and V is TRBV6-2 or TRBV6-3, with a tentative D call TRBD1 (5 bases). The CDR3 has 11 amino acids. Deletions cut 5 bases from V and 10 bases from J, with 12 bases between. The V gene's germline CDR1 is MNHEY and CDR2 SVGEGT. DNA of the CDR3: TGTGCCAGCAGTGGGGCCGAGCCCCAGTACTTC. Its translation: CASSGAEPQYF.

In DNA form, the CDR3 reads TGTGCCAGCTCGGCCGGGACAGGGGGCAACTATGGCTACACCTTC. It translates to CASSAGTGGNYGYTF. The J gene is TRBJ1-2, the V gene TRBV18; the match to TRBD1 covers 12 bases. In germline, CDR1 is KGHSH, CDR2 LQKENI. The CDR3 covers 15 residues. V was clipped by 6 bases and J by 2 bases; unmatched bases: 4. The full variable domain, rest sourced from reference TRBV18 and TRBJ1-2, is NAGVMQNPRHLVRRRGQEARLRCSPMKGHSHVYWYRQLPEEGLKFMVYLQKENIIDESGMPKERFSAEFPKEGPSILRIQQVVRGDSAAYFCASSAGTGGNYGYTFGSGTRLTVV.

The DNA for the CDR3 is TGTGCCAGCAGCGCCGTAACGGGAATTTACAATGAGCAGTTCTTC. It translates to CASSAVTGIYNEQFF. The gene calls are TRBV6-5 and TRBJ2-1; D is perhaps TRBD2 (5 bases). The CDR3 is 15 residues long. Germline-derived CDR1 and CDR2 are MNHEY and SVGAGI. With 6 bases removed from V and 4 bases from J, the gap between germline ends came to 16 bases.

The CDR3 here is CAISESRLNNSPLHF. In DNA form, the CDR3 reads TGTGCCATCAGTGAGTCGAGGCTGAATAATTCACCCCTCCACTTT. The chain employs TRBV10-3 and TRBJ1-6; D remains unclear. V dropped 0 bases and J dropped 5 bases, with 8 bases sitting between them. CDR1 ENHRY and CDR2 SYGVKD come from the germline V gene. This CDR3 has 15 amino acids.

The J gene is TRBJ2-7, the V gene TRBV29-1; 8 nucleotides agree with TRBD1. Germline CDR1 is SQVTM and CDR2 is ANQGSEA. V lost 7 bases, J lost 5 bases, and 7 bases stayed unmatched. This CDR3 has 12 amino acids. CDR3 sequence: CSAGTGRDEQYF. CDR3 bases: TGCAGCGCGGGGACAGGTAGGGACGAGCAGTACTTC.

The chain is built from TRBV27 and TRBJ2-5; D may be TRBD2 (5 bases). The ends were cut back, 5 bases at V and 4 bases at J, with 17 bases in the middle. Germline V CDR1 and CDR2: MNHEY, SMNVEV (reference sequence). This CDR3 is 15 amino acids long. CDR3 sequence (DNA): TGTGCCAGCAGTCCGCGAACGAGCGGCGGAGAGACCCAGTACTTC. Translating it yields CASSPRTSGGETQYF.

This rearrangement joins TRBV28 to TRBJ1-3; TRBD1 agrees at 7 bases. Germline trimming cut 5 bases from V and 0 bases from J; bases unmatched to any gene: 4. Germline V gene data show CDR1 as MDHEN and CDR2 as SYDVKM. This CDR3 is built from 15 residues. The CDR3 DNA is TGTGCCAGCAGTGCTACAGGGGACTCTGGAAACACCATATATTTT. This sequence encodes CASSATGDSGNTIYF.

This CDR3 is CASNKGDRSPTYEQYF. The CDR3 DNA reads TGCGCCAGCAACAAAGGTGACAGATCCCCGACCTACGAGCAGTACTTC. The genes are TRBV5-1 and TRBJ2-7; D perhaps matches TRBD1 (5 bases). Trimming removed 6 bases at V and 2 bases at J, with 21 bases between. CDR3 size: 16 residues. The germline V gene encodes CDR1 SGHRS and CDR2 YFSETQ.

The genes are TRBV29-1 and TRBJ2-5; D is unclear. CDR3 length: 15 residues. Per germline, CDR1 SQVTM and CDR2 ANQGSEA. V lost 6 bases and J 3 bases, leaving 20 bases between the germline ends. Written as DNA, the CDR3 is TGCAGCGTGCCTCCGATTGGGCCGTTTAAAGAGACCCAGTACTTC. Translated: CSVPPIGPFKETQYF.

The chain recombines TRBV7-2 with TRBJ2-6, with 7 bases lining up with TRBD1. Germline loops: CDR1 SGHTA, CDR2 FQGNSA. J was trimmed by 1 base and V by 4 bases; bases with no gene match: 4. CDR3 length: 16 residues. The CDR3 DNA follows: TGTGCCAGCAGCTCCCCCAGGGGGTCTGGGGCCAACGTCCTGACTTTC. Translation gives CASSSPRGSGANVLTF.

This chain uses TRBV28 with TRBJ1-5; 8 positions agree with TRBD1. Germline CDR1 and CDR2: MDHEN and SYDVKM. The CDR3 is 16 residues long. The V gene end was trimmed by 4 bases and the J gene end by 0 bases; junction bases not matched to a gene: 5. CDR3 sequence: CASSYGTGRSNQPQHF. The DNA of the CDR3 is TGTGCCAGCAGTTACGGGACAGGACGTAGCAATCAGCCCCAGCATTTT.

The rearrangement uses TRBV11-2 and TRBJ2-1; 7 bases map to TRBD2. V shed 4 bases, J shed 1 base, and the junction held 7 bases outside the gene matches. This CDR3 region has 16 residues. From germline, CDR1 is SGHAT and CDR2 FQNNGV. In DNA form, the CDR3 reads TGTGCCAGCAGCTCGAACGGGAGGACATCCTACAATGAGCAGTTCTTC. Translation: CASSSNGRTSYNEQFF.

The chain employs TRBV19 and TRBJ2-3; 7 bases align to TRBD2. Unmatched junction bases numbered 11, after V lost 4 bases and J lost 4 bases. Germline V CDR1 and CDR2: LNHDA, SQIVND (reference sequence). This CDR3 has 16 residues. The CDR3, as DNA: TGTGCCAGTAGTACAATAGCGGGTCTTGGCCCAGATACGCAGTATTTT. It is translated as CASSTIAGLGPDTQYF.